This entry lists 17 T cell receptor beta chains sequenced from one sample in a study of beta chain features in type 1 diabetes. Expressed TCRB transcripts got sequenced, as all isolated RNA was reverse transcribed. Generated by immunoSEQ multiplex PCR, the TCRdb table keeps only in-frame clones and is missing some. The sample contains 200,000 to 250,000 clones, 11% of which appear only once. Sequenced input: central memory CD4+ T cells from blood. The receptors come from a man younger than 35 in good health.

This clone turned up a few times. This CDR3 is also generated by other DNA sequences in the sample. The CDR3 bases are TGCAGCGTTCCACGGACTAGCGGGAGGGTCTCCTACAATGAGCAGTTCTTC. Protein: CSVPRTSGRVSYNEQFF. The rearrangement uses TRBV29-1 and TRBJ2-1; 15 bases match TRBD2. J gave up 0 bases and V 5 bases, and 5 bases lay outside the gene matches. The CDR3 length is 17 residues. The germline gives CDR1 SQVTM, CDR2 ANQGSEA.

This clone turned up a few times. This CDR3 is CSGWDDITFF. The CDR3 nucleotides are TGCAGCGGGTGGGACGATATAACTTTCTTT. This chain joins TRBV29-1 and TRBJ1-1; possible D gene TRBD1, 5 bases. CDR3 size: 10 residues. V lost 7 bases and J 12 bases, leaving 15 bases between the germline ends. Germline CDR1 and CDR2: SQVTM and ANQGSEA.

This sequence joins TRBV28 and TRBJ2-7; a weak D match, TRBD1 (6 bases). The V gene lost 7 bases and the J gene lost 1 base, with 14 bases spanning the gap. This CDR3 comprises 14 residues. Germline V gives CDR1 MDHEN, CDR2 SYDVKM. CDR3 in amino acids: CASTSEGVSYEQYF. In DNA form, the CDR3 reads TGTGCCAGCACCTCCGAGGGGGTATCCTACGAGCAGTACTTC.

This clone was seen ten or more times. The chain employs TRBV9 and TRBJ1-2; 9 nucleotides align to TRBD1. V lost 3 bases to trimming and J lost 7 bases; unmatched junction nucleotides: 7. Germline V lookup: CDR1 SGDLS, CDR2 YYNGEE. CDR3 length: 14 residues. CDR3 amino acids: CASSADRGRGGYTF. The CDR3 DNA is TGTGCCAGCAGCGCGGACAGGGGACGGGGTGGCTACACCTTC.

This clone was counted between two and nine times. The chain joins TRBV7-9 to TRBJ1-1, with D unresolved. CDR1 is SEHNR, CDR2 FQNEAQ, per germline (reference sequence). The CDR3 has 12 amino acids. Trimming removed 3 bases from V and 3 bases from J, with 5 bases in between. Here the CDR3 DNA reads TGTGCCAGCAGCTTCTCCCACACTGAAGCTTTCTTT. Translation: CASSFSHTEAFF.

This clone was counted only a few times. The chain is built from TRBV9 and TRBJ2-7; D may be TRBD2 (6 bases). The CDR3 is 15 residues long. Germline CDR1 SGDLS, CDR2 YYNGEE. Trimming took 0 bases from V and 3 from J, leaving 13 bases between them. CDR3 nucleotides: TGTGCCAGCAGCGTAGACCCTAGCGCCAACTACGAGCAGTACTTC. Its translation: CASSVDPSANYEQYF.

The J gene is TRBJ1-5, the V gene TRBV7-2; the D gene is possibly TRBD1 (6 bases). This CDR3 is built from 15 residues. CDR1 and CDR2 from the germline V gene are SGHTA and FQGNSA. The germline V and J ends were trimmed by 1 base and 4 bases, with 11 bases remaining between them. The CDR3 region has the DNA TGTGCCAGCAGCTTAGTGTGGGGGGCTAATCAGCCCCAGCATTTT. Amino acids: CASSLVWGANQPQHF. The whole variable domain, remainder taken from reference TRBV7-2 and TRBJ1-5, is GAGVSQSPSNKVTEKGKDVELRCDPISGHTALYWYRQSLGQGLEFLIYFQGNSAPDKSGLPSDRFSAERTGGSVSTLTIQRTQQEDSAVYLCASSLVWGANQPQHFGDGTRLSIL.

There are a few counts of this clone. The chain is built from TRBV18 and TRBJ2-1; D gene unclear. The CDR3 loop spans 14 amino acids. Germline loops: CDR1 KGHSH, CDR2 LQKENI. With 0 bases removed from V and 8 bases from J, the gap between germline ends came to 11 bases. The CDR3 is CASSPPVNADEQFF. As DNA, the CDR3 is TGTGCCAGCTCACCACCGGTAAATGCCGATGAGCAGTTCTTC.

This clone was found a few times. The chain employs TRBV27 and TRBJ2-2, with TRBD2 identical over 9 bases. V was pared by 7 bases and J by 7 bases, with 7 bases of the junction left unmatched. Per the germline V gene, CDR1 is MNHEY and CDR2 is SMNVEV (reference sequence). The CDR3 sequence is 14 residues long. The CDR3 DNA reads TGTGCCAGCATCCAGAGCGGGAGGAGCGGGGAGCTGTTTTTT. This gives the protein CASIQSGRSGELFF.

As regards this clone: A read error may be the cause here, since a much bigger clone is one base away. The CDR3: CASSVGSYNEQFF. The CDR3, as DNA: TGTGCCAGCAGCGTAGGTTCCTACAATGAGCAGTTCTTC. The chain joins TRBV9 to TRBJ2-1, with no clear D. The CDR3 covers 13 residues. Germline V gives CDR1 SGDLS, CDR2 YYNGEE. Trimming stripped 0 bases from V and 1 base from J, with 2 bases between. The full variable domain, completed using reference TRBV9 and TRBJ2-1, is DSGVTQTPKHLITATGQRVTLRCSPRSGDLSVYWYQQSLDQGLQFLIQYYNGEERAKGNILERFSAQQFPDLHSELNLSSLELGDSALYFCASSVGSYNEQFFGPGTRLTVL.

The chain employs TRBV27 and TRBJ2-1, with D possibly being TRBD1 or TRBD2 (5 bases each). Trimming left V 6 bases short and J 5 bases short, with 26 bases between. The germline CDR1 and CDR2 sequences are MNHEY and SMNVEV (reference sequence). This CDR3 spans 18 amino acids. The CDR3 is CASSPYMWGYGSDNEQFF. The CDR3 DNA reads TGTGCCAGCAGCCCCTATATGTGGGGGTACGGGTCTGACAATGAGCAGTTCTTC.

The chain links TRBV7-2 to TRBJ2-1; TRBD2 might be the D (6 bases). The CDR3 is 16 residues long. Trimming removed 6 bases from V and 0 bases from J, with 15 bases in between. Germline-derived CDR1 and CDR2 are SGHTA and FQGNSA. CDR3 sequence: CASSARDSSSYNEQFF. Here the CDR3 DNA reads TGTGCCAGCAGTGCCCGGGACTCCAGCTCCTACAATGAGCAGTTCTTC. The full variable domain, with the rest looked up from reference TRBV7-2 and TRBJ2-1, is GAGVSQSPSNKVTEKGKDVELRCDPISGHTALYWYRQSLGQGLEFLIYFQGNSAPDKSGLPSDRFSAERTGGSVSTLTIQRTQQEDSAVYLCASSARDSSSYNEQFFGPGTRLTVL.

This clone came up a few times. CDR3 loop: CASRWQGANNEQFF. As DNA, the CDR3 is TGTGCCAGTCGCTGGCAGGGGGCCAACAATGAGCAGTTCTTC. The gene calls are TRBV19 and TRBJ2-1; TRBD1 aligns across 8 bases. CDR1 is LNHDA and CDR2 is SQIVND in the germline V gene (reference sequence). The CDR3 contains 14 residues. V dropped 8 bases and J dropped 5; count of bases not matched to a gene: 8.

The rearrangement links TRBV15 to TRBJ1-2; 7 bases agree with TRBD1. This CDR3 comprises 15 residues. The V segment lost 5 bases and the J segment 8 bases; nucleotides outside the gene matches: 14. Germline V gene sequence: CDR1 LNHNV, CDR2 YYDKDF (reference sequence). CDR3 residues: CATSAGPTGPAGYTF. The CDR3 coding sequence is TGTGCCACCAGCGCCGGACCGACAGGGCCCGCGGGCTACACCTTC. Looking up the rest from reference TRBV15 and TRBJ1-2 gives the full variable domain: DAMVIQNPRYQVTQFGKPVTLSCSQTLNHNVMYWYQQKSSQAPKLLFHYYDKDFNNEADTPDNFQSRRPNTSFCFLDIRSPGLGDTAMYLCATSAGPTGPAGYTFGSGTRLTVV.

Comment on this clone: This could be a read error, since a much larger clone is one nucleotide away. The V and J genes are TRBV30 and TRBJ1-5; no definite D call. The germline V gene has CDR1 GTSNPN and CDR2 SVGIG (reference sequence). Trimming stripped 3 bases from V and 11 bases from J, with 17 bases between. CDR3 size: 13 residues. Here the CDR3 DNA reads TGTGCCTGGAGGCCTCCCGGGAGCCGGTCCCAGCATTTT. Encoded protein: CAWRPPGSRSQHF.

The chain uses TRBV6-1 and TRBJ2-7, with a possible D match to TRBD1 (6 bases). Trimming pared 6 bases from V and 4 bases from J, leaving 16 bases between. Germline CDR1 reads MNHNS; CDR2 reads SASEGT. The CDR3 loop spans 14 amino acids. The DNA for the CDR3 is TGTGCCAGCAGCGCAGACAGGACAACTTACGAGCAGTACTTC. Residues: CASSADRTTYEQYF.

For the CDR3, the DNA is TGTGCCAGCAGCCAATCAGGGGATAGCGGCTACACCTTC. Translated: CASSQSGDSGYTF. V is TRBV7-9 and J is TRBJ1-2; tentative D call: TRBD1 (6 bases). The CDR3 is made up of 13 amino acids. Germline CDR1 reads SEHNR; CDR2 reads FQNEAQ (reference sequence). Trimming removed 5 bases at V and 8 bases at J, with 15 bases between.